The 24 T cell receptor beta chains below come from one sample, sequenced in a study of shared clonotypes between healthy human individuals. Clones were sequenced by immunoSEQ multiplex PCR, and TCRdb holds only the in-frame ones, with some missing. This sample carries some 1,100,000 clones, 75% to 85% of them seen once, and the ten largest clones take approximately 0.56%. Input material: memory CD4+ T cells from PBMCs. Documented subset: CD45RA-negative fraction. The receptors stem from a man between 18 and 29 years old in good health. Some clones in this sample may be carry-over from other donors' samples.

The rearrangement links TRBV5-1 to TRBJ2-1; a possible D gene is TRBD2 (7 bases). This CDR3 comprises 15 residues. Germline lookup yields CDR1 SGHRS and CDR2 YFSETQ. Trimming took off 0 bases at V and 8 bases at J, with 15 bases between the two ends. Here the CDR3 reads CASSLAGGTQDEQFF. In DNA form, the CDR3 reads TGCGCCAGCAGCTTGGCCGGGGGGACACAGGATGAGCAGTTCTTC.

In the case of this clone: This likely reflects a read error, since a far larger clone is one base away. V gene TRBV7-9 combines with J gene TRBJ2-1, with 10 bases matching TRBD2. Germline-derived CDR1 and CDR2 are SEHNR and FQNEAQ (reference sequence). This CDR3 comprises 13 residues. With 7 bases clipped from V and 4 bases from J, the junction kept 1 base outside the gene matches. The CDR3: CASILAGYNEQFF. The CDR3 DNA is TGTGCCAGCATACTAGCGGGGTACAATGAGCAGTTCTTC.

V usage is TRBV19 and J usage is TRBJ2-1; 8 positions match TRBD2. Looked up from germline, CDR1 is LNHDA and CDR2 is SQIVND (reference sequence). Trimming cost V 5 bases and J 7 bases; bases outside gene matches: 10. The CDR3 has 15 residues. The CDR3 is CASSPHGAGVNEQFF. The DNA for the CDR3 is TGTGCCAGTAGTCCCCACGGAGCGGGGGTTAATGAGCAGTTCTTC.

This sequence joins TRBV30 and TRBJ2-1; D tentatively reads TRBD1 or TRBD2 (7 bases each). The germline V and J ends were trimmed by 3 bases and 4 bases, with 22 bases remaining between them. The CDR3 is 17 residues long. Germline CDR1 and CDR2: GTSNPN and SVGIG (reference sequence). The CDR3 here is CAWRAGRGRTSYNEQFF. Here the CDR3 DNA reads TGTGCCTGGAGGGCGGGGAGGGGGCGCACATCTTACAATGAGCAGTTCTTC.

The rearrangement joins TRBV5-1 to TRBJ1-1, with 10 bases lining up with TRBD1. CDR1 is SGHRS and CDR2 is YFSETQ in the germline V gene. The CDR3 spans 13 residues. With 3 bases clipped from V and 4 bases from J, the junction kept 0 bases outside the gene matches. The CDR3 here is CASSWDRGTEAFF. The CDR3 nucleotides read TGCGCCAGCAGCTGGGACAGGGGCACTGAAGCTTTCTTT.

About this clone: The germline gene is not matched at one end of the junction; a read error may be the cause. The chain links TRBV6-1 to TRBJ1-4; D might be TRBD1 (5 bases). This CDR3 spans 11 amino acids. Germline CDR1 MNHNS, CDR2 SASEGT. The CDR3 bases are TGTGCCAGCAGTGAACCGGGGGTTCGTGCTTTT. The encoded protein is CASSEPGVRAF.

This clone was found a few times. J is TRBJ1-5 and V is TRBV4-1; D remains unclear. The length of the CDR3 is 14 residues. With 2 bases removed from V and 3 bases from J, the gap between germline ends came to 8 bases. The V gene's germline CDR1 is MGHRA and CDR2 YSYEKL. DNA of the CDR3: TGCGCCAGCAGCCAATTGCAGAACAATCAGCCCCAGCATTTT. Protein product: CASSQLQNNQPQHF.

The rearrangement links TRBV5-1 to TRBJ2-3, with a possible D match to TRBD2 (6 bases). CDR3 length: 16 amino acids. Trimming cost V 3 bases and J 10 bases, with 24 bases left between them. CDR1 and CDR2 from the germline V gene are SGHRS and YFSETQ. The CDR3: CASSSTPSGVIEAQYF. CDR3 bases: TGCGCCAGCAGCTCTACCCCCTCGGGAGTTATCGAGGCGCAGTATTTT. The full variable domain, its missing parts supplied by reference TRBV5-1 and TRBJ2-3, is KAGVTQTPRYLIKTRGQQVTLSCSPISGHRSVSWYQQTPGQGLQFLFEYFSETQRNKGNFPGRFSGRQFSNSRSEMNVSTLELGDSALYLCASSSTPSGVIEAQYFGPGTRLTVL.

This clone occurred once. A much larger clone lies a single base off, so this may be a read error. The chain is built from TRBV7-3 and TRBJ2-3, with D possibly matching TRBD2 (5 bases). Germline V lookup: CDR1 SGHTA, CDR2 FQGTGA. V was pared by 4 bases and J by 1 base, with 9 bases between. The CDR3 length is 14 residues. CDR3 in amino acids: CASSSGKRTDTQYF. The DNA of the CDR3 is TGTGCCAGCAGCTCCGGGAAACGCACAGATACGCAGTATTTT.

J is TRBJ2-7 and V is TRBV6-5; 7 nucleotides line up with TRBD1. The CDR3 is 13 residues long. Germline V gives CDR1 MNHEY, CDR2 SVGAGI. The V segment lost 6 bases and the J segment 4 bases; nucleotides outside the gene matches: 6. Written as DNA, the CDR3 is TGTGCCAGCAGACCGGGACAGCATTACGAGCAGTACTTC. Translating it yields CASRPGQHYEQYF.

The chain carries TRBV5-1 and TRBJ1-2; 7 bases agree with TRBD1. Germline V gene lookup returns CDR1 SGHRS and CDR2 YFSETQ. The CDR3 length is 14 residues. V lost 3 bases, J lost 8 bases, and 10 bases stayed unmatched. Here the CDR3 reads CASSSDSTGNGYTF. The CDR3 DNA reads as TGCGCCAGCAGCTCCGATTCGACAGGGAACGGCTACACCTTC.

This clone turned up a few times. Other DNA sequences of this sample code for an identical CDR3. The chain is built from TRBV28 and TRBJ2-5, with 10 bases that match TRBD2. The trim removed 2 bases at V and 1 base at J, leaving 1 base unmatched. The CDR3 has 15 amino acids. Germline CDR1 is MDHEN and CDR2 is SYDVKM. Here the CDR3 reads CASSLASGGQETQYF. The CDR3 coding sequence is TGTGCCAGCAGTTTAGCTAGCGGGGGCCAAGAGACCCAGTACTTC.

V gene TRBV7-3 combines with J gene TRBJ2-5, with 11 bases fitting TRBD2. This CDR3 comprises 16 residues. V lost 3 bases, J lost 3 bases, and 6 bases stayed unmatched. In germline, CDR1 is SGHTA, CDR2 FQGTGA. CDR3 coding DNA: TGTGCCAGCAGCTTCGCGGCGACTAGCGGGAAAGAGACCCAGTACTTC. Its translation is CASSFAATSGKETQYF.

This clone was detected many times. The gene calls are TRBV19 and TRBJ1-2; the D gene is possibly TRBD1 (5 bases). V lost 5 bases and J lost 8, with 18 bases in between. CDR1 and CDR2 from the germline V gene are LNHDA and SQIVND (reference sequence). The CDR3 spans 14 residues. The CDR3 DNA follows: TGTGCCAGTAGTCCTTCGGGACGGGATTCCGGCTACACCTTC. It yields the protein CASSPSGRDSGYTF.

This clone occurred once. The chain carries TRBV2 and TRBJ2-7; TRBD1 might be the D (5 bases). Germline V gene sequence: CDR1 SNHLY, CDR2 FYNNEI. Trimming cost V 7 bases and J 0 bases, with 16 bases left between them. The CDR3 loop spans 15 amino acids. CDR3 region: CASTPEQVGSYEQYF. DNA for the CDR3: TGTGCCAGCACCCCAGAACAGGTCGGCTCCTACGAGCAGTACTTC.

The chain joins TRBV14 to TRBJ1-2; 8 bases are a match to TRBD1. Germline V gene lookup returns CDR1 SGHDN and CDR2 FVKESK. Trimming cost V 4 bases and J 4 bases; bases outside gene matches: 8. CDR3 length equals 15 residues. Here the CDR3 DNA reads TGTGCCAGCAGCCGAGCCCCGGGACAGGTCTATGGCTACACCTTC. It encodes CASSRAPGQVYGYTF.

The chain uses TRBV10-3 and TRBJ2-2; possible D gene TRBD1, 5 bases. The ends were cut back, 6 bases at V and 5 bases at J, with 10 bases in the middle. The CDR3 runs 13 residues. Per germline, CDR1 ENHRY and CDR2 SYGVKD. The CDR3: CAISYRNTGELFF. The DNA of the CDR3 is TGTGCCATCAGCTACAGGAATACCGGGGAGCTGTTTTTT.

This chain uses TRBV5-1 with TRBJ1-1, with TRBD1 as a possible D gene (5 bases). The CDR3 length is 14 residues. With 1 base removed from V and 1 base from J, the gap between germline ends came to 8 bases. CDR1 is SGHRS and CDR2 is YFSETQ in the germline V gene. The CDR3 reads CASSLWDSNTEAFF. The CDR3 region has the DNA TGCGCCAGCAGCTTGTGGGACTCGAACACTGAAGCTTTCTTT.

The gene calls are TRBV18 and TRBJ1-4; no definite D call. Germline CDR1 is KGHSH and CDR2 is LQKENI. This CDR3 spans 20 amino acids. Trimming stripped 1 base from V and 1 base from J, with 22 bases between. The CDR3 DNA follows: TGTGCCAGCTCACCACGAAGTGACCCCCTAGAGAAGCGAACTAATGAAAAACTGTTTTTT. It is translated as CASSPRSDPLEKRTNEKLFF.

The CDR3 loop reads CASSPPDRGETGELFF. CDR3 coding DNA: TGCGCCAGCAGCCCCCCGGACAGGGGAGAGACCGGGGAGCTGTTTTTT. The V and J genes are TRBV4-3 and TRBJ2-2, with 9 bases identical to TRBD1. The CDR3 totals 16 residues. The trim removed 4 bases at V and 5 bases at J, leaving 8 bases unmatched. Germline CDR1 reads LGHNA; CDR2 reads YSLEER.

The gene calls are TRBV4-2 and TRBJ1-1; D not certain. CDR3 length equals 14 residues. CDR1 and CDR2 (germline): LGHNA, YNFKEQ. With 5 bases removed from V and 11 bases from J, the gap between germline ends came to 21 bases. The CDR3 DNA reads as TGTGCCAGCAGCAAGACAAGGCTTCAAGCGGGGGCTTTCTTT. Protein: CASSKTRLQAGAFF.

The chain employs TRBV5-5 and TRBJ1-1, with TRBD1 as a possible D gene (5 bases). The CDR3 sequence is 15 residues long. V shed 6 bases and J shed 6 bases, with 21 bases lying between them. Germline CDR1 reads SGHKS; CDR2 reads YYEKEE (reference sequence). CDR3 sequence reads: CASTLLGAGGAEAFF. CDR3 in DNA: TGTGCCAGCACCCTATTAGGGGCGGGAGGCGCTGAAGCTTTCTTT.

The V call is TRBV28, the J call TRBJ2-5, with D unresolved. The CDR3 is 15 residues long. CDR1 is MDHEN and CDR2 is SYDVKM in the germline V gene. Trimming cost V 3 bases and J 3 bases, with 14 bases left between them. Here the CDR3 DNA reads TGTGCCAGCAGTTTCTCAAGATTGACCAAAGAGACCCAGTACTTC. It specifies CASSFSRLTKETQYF.

This rearrangement joins TRBV15 to TRBJ1-3; 9 bases match TRBD1. CDR1 and CDR2 (germline): LNHNV, YYDKDF (reference sequence). Trimming removed 4 bases from V and 0 bases from J; junction bases left unmatched: 16. The CDR3 is 20 residues long. CDR3 amino acids: CATSKPPGQGGRGSGNTIYF. As DNA, the CDR3 is TGTGCCACCAGCAAACCCCCGGGACAGGGAGGAAGAGGCTCTGGAAACACCATATATTTT.